This T cell receptor beta chain was recovered during a study of regulatory T cells in long-lasting Graves disease. Indicated time point: newly diagnosed GD, antithyroid drugs for less than 3 months. After RNA was extracted from PBMCs, the TCR library was made from it. EDTA tubes received approximately 10 milliliters of drawn peripheral blood. To make TCR beta libraries, researchers used iRepertoire HTBI primers and Arm-PCR of CDR3 regions. TCRdb redid the calling of the multiplex PCR reads with MiXCR, one entry per CDR3 protein. The table includes around 400,000 distinct CDR3 sequences, about 16% detected once. Study-wide points: The analysis examined peripheral blood only and excluded thyroid tissue. When disease was persistent, TRBV28, TRBJ1-2 and TRBJ2-5 were the favored segments.

The germline CDR1 and CDR2 sequences are SGHTA and FQGNSA. CDR3 length: 15 amino acids. The V end was cut by 1 base, the J end by 3 bases, with 10 bases between. The sample holds many counts of this clonotype. Its antigen is undetermined. Sequenced here: peripheral blood mononuclear cells (PBMCs), sampled at new diagnosis, from a patient treated with antithyroid drugs. The origin of this receptor is a female donor with Graves disease. The V call is TRBV7-2, the J call TRBJ1-5; D remains ambiguous. CDR3 coding DNA: TGTGCCAGCAGCTTAGGACGGAATCCCAATCAGCCCCAGCATTTT. Amino acids: CASSLGRNPNQPQHF.